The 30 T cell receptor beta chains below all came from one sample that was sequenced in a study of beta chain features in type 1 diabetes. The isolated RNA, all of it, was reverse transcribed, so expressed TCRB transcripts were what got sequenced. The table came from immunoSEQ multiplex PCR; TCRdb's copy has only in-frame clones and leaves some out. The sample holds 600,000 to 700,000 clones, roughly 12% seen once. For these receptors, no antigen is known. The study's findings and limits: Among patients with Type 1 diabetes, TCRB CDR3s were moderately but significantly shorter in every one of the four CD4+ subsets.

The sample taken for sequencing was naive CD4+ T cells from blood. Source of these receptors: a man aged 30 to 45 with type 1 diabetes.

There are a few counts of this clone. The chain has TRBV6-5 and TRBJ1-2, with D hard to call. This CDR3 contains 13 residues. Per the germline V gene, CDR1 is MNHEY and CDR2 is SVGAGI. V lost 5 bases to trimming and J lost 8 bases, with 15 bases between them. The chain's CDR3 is CASSRAPLSGYTF. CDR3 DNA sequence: TGTGCCAGCAGTCGCGCCCCCTTGTCGGGCTACACCTTC.

Written as DNA, the CDR3 is TGCGCCAGCACCCCTCGTTCGGGGGAGTTCGTAGATAATGAGCAGTTCTTC. As protein: CASTPRSGEFVDNEQFF. V and J are TRBV5-1 and TRBJ2-1, with TRBD2 as a possible D gene (6 bases). CDR3 length: 17 residues. V lost 6 bases to trimming and J lost 7 bases, with 26 bases between them. The germline CDR1 and CDR2 sequences are SGHRS and YFSETQ.

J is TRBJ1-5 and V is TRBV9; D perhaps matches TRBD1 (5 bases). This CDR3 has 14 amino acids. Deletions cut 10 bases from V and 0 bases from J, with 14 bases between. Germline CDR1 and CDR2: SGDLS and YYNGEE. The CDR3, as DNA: TGTGCCGGCGGGCAGGACAATAGCAATCAGCCCCAGCATTTT. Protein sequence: CAGGQDNSNQPQHF.

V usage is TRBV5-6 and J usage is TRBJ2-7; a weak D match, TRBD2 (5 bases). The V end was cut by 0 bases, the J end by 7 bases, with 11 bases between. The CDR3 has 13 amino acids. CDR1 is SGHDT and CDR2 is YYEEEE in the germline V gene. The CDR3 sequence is CASSLEGSDEQYF. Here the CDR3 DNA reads TGTGCCAGCAGCTTGGAAGGGAGCGATGAGCAGTACTTC.

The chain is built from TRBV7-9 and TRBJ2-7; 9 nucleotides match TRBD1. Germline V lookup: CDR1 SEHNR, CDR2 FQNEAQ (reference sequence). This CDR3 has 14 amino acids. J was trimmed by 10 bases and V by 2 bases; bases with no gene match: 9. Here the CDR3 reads CASSLKTGGAEQYF. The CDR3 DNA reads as TGTGCCAGCAGCTTAAAAACAGGGGGCGCTGAACAGTACTTC.

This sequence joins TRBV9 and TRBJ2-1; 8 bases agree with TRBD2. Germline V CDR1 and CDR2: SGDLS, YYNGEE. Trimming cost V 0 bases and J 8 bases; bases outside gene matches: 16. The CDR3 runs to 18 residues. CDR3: CASSVVGGAGTSQDEQFF. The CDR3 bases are TGTGCCAGCAGCGTAGTAGGAGGAGCCGGGACTAGTCAGGATGAGCAGTTCTTC.

For the CDR3, the DNA is TGTGCCAGCAGCTTAGGTGCAGGATCCTACGAGCAGTACTTC. Translation: CASSLGAGSYEQYF. The chain has TRBV7-9 and TRBJ2-7; D uncertain. Germline loops: CDR1 SEHNR, CDR2 FQNEAQ (reference sequence). This CDR3 spans 14 amino acids. V was clipped by 1 base and J by 1 base, with 8 bases between them.

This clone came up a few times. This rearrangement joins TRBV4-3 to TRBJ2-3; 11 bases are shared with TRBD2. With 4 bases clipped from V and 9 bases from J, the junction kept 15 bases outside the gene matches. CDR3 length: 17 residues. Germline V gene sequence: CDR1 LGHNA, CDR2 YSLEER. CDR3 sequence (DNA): TGCGCCAGCAGCCGGTCGTTGACTAGCGGGGCAAGCAACACGCAGTATTTT. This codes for CASSRSLTSGASNTQYF.

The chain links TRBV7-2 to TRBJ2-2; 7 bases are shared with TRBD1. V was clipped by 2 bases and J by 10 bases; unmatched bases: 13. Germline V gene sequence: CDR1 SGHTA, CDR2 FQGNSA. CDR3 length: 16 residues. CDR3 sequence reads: CASSLRNPGGTSELFF. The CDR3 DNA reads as TGTGCCAGCAGCTTAAGGAACCCAGGGGGTACATCGGAGCTGTTTTTT.

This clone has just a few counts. In nucleotides, the CDR3 is TGCGCCAGCAGCTTGGGTCAGGGGTTCCAGGACACTGAAGCTTTCTTT. Its translation: CASSLGQGFQDTEAFF. This chain uses TRBV5-1 with TRBJ1-1, with D maybe TRBD1 (6 bases). The CDR3 runs to 16 residues. The V end lost 0 bases, the J end lost 3 bases, and 15 bases lay between the germline ends. The germline gives CDR1 SGHRS, CDR2 YFSETQ.

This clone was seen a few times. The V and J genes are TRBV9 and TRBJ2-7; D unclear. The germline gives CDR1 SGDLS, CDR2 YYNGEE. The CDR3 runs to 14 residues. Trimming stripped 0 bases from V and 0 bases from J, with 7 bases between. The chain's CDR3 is CASSVDRSSYEQYF. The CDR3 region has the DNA TGTGCCAGCAGCGTAGACAGAAGCTCCTACGAGCAGTACTTC.

CDR3 loop: CSVGGRSEQFF. DNA for the CDR3: TGCAGCGTTGGGGGGCGGAGTGAGCAGTTCTTC. The chain joins TRBV29-1 to TRBJ2-1, with D perhaps TRBD1 (6 bases). The CDR3 is 11 amino acids. Germline values: CDR1 SQVTM, CDR2 ANQGSEA. Between the trimmed V and J ends, which lost 4 bases and 9 bases, there was a span of 10 bases.

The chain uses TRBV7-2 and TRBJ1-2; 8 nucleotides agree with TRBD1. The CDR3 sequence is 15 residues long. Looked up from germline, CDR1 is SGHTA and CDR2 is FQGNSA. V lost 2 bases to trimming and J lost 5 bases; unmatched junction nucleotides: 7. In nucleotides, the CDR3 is TGTGCCAGCAGCTTACACAGGGGGGAAGGGTATGGCTACACCTTC. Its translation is CASSLHRGEGYGYTF.

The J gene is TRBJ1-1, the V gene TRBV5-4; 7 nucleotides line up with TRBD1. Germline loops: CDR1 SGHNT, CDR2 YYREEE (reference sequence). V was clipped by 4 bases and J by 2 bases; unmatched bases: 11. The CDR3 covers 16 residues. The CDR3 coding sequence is TGTGCCAGCAGCGCGTCGGGACAGCTTTCTAACACTGAAGCTTTCTTT. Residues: CASSASGQLSNTEAFF.

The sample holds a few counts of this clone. The CDR3 DNA is TGTGCCAGCAGTTTAGACGGTGAAAAACTGTTTTTT. Its protein product is CASSLDGEKLFF. The V gene is TRBV27, the J gene TRBJ1-4; no firm D call. The CDR3 totals 12 residues. Trimming pared 2 bases from V and 7 bases from J, leaving 5 bases between. Germline CDR1 and CDR2: MNHEY and SMNVEV (reference sequence).

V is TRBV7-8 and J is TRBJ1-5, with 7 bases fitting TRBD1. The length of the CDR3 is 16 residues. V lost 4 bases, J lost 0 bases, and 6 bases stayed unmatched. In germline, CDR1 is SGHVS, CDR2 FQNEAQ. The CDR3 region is CASSSGGGHSNQPQHF. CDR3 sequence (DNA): TGTGCCAGCAGCTCAGGGGGGGGTCATAGCAATCAGCCCCAGCATTTT.

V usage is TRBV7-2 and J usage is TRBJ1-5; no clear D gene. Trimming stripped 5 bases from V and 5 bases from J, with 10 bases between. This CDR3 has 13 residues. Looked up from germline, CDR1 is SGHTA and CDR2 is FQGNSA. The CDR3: CASSGMADQPQHF. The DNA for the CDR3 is TGTGCCAGCAGCGGTATGGCCGATCAGCCCCAGCATTTT.

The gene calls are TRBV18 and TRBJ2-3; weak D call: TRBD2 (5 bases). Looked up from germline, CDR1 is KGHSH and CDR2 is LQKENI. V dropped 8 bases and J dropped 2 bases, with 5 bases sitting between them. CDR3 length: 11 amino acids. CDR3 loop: CASRDTDTQYF. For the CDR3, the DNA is TGTGCCAGCCGGGACACAGATACGCAGTATTTT.

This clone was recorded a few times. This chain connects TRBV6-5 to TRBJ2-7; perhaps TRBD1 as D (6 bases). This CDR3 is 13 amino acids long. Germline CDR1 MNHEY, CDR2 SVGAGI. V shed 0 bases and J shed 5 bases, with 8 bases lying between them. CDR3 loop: CASSYSTGNEQYF. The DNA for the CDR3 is TGTGCCAGCAGTTACTCTACAGGGAACGAGCAGTACTTC.

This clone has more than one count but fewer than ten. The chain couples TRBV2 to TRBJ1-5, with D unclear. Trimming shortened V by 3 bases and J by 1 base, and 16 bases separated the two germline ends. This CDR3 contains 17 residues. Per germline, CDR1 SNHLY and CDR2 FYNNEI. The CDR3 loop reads CASSDEQRRVSNQPQHF. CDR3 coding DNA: TGTGCCAGCAGTGATGAGCAGCGAAGGGTAAGCAATCAGCCCCAGCATTTT.

The CDR3 sequence is CASSAARTSSGYTF. DNA for the CDR3: TGTGCCAGTAGTGCCGCGCGGACGTCTAGCGGCTACACCTTC. V usage is TRBV19 and J usage is TRBJ1-2; no firm D call. CDR1 is LNHDA, CDR2 SQIVND, per germline (reference sequence). The ends were cut back, 5 bases at V and 8 bases at J, with 18 bases in the middle. This CDR3 region has 14 residues.

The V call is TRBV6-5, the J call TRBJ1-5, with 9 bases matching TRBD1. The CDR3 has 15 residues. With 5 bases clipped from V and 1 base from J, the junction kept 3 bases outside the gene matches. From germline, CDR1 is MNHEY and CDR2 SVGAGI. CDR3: CASSPTGGSNQPQHF. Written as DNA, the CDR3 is TGTGCCAGCAGTCCGACAGGGGGAAGCAATCAGCCCCAGCATTTT.

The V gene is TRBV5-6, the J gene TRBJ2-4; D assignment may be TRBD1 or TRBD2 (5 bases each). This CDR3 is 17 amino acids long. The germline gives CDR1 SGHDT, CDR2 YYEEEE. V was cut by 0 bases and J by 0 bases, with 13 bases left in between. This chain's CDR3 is CASSLVVGAVAKNIQYF. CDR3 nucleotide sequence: TGTGCCAGCAGCTTGGTGGTCGGGGCCGTAGCCAAAAACATTCAGTACTTC.

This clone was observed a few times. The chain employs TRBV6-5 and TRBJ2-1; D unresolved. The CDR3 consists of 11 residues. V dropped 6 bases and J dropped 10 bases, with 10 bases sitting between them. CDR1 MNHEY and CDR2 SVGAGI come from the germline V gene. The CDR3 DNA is TGTGCCAGCAGGGACGTACAAGAGCAGTTCTTC. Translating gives CASRDVQEQFF.

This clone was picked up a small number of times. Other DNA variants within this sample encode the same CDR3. The CDR3 DNA sequence: TGTGCCTGGAGTGTTGGTGAGACCCAGTACTTC. Amino acid sequence: CAWSVGETQYF. The gene calls are TRBV30 and TRBJ2-5; D gene uncertain. The CDR3 has 11 amino acids. Trimming stripped 0 bases from V and 5 bases from J, with 4 bases between. Per the germline V gene, CDR1 is GTSNPN and CDR2 is SVGIG (reference sequence).

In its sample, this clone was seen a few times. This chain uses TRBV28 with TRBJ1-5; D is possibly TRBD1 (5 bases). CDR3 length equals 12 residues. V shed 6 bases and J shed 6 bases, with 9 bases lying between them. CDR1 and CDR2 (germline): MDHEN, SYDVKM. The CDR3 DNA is TGTGCCAGCAGAGGGGAGATTCAGCCCCAGCATTTT. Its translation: CASRGEIQPQHF.

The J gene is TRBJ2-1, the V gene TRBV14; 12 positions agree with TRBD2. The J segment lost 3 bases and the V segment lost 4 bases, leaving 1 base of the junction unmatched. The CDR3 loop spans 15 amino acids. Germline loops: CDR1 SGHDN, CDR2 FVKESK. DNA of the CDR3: TGTGCCAGCAGCCCACTAGCGGGGGGCTACAATGAGCAGTTCTTC. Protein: CASSPLAGGYNEQFF. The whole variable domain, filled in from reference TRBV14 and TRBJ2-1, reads EAGVTQFPSHSVIEKGQTVTLRCDPISGHDNLYWYRRVMGKEIKFLLHFVKESKQDESGMPNNRFLAERTGGTYSTLKVQPAELEDSGVYFCASSPLAGGYNEQFFGPGTRLTVL.

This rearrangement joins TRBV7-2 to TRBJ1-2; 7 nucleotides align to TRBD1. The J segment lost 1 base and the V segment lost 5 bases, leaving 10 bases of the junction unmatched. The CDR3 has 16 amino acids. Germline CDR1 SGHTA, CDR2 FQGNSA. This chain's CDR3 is CASSKRTGPHNYGYTF. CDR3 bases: TGTGCCAGCAGCAAGAGGACAGGCCCCCATAACTATGGCTACACCTTC.

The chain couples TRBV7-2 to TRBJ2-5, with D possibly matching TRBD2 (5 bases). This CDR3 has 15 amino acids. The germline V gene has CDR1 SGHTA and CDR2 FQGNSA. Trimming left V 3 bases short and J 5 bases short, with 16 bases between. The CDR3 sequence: CASSFNGETPETQYF. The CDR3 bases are TGTGCCAGCAGCTTTAACGGGGAAACTCCGGAGACCCAGTACTTC.

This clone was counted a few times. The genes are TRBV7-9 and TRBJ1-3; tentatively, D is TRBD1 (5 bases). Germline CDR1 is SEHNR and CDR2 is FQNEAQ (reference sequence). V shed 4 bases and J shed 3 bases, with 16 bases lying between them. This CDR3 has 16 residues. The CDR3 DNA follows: TGTGCCAGCAGCTCCTCCCAAGGGACTGTTGGAAACACCATATATTTT. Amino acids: CASSSSQGTVGNTIYF.